Below, one T cell receptor beta chain is given with its context. Its target is unknown. The data stem from a study of beta chain features in type 1 diabetes. Study details: Healthy donors resembled patients in age, gender and cell yields.

The authors reverse transcribed all of the isolated RNA, so sequencing captured expressed TCRB transcripts. The protocol was immunoSEQ multiplex PCR, while the TCRdb copy is restricted to in-frame clones and leaves out a portion. The data contain roughly 260,000 clones, about a fifth of them seen just once; the ten biggest clones take up roughly 0.028%. In total, each donor contributed a single heparinised blood draw that averaged approximately 120 mL. Findings and caveats of the study: TCRB CDR3s were moderately but significantly shorter in Type 1 diabetes patients in all four CD4+ subsets.

V was cut by 6 bases and J by 0 bases, with 11 bases left in between. The CDR3 totals 14 residues. Germline CDR1 reads KGHSH; CDR2 reads LQKENI. The TCR comes from a woman between 40 and 50 years old with type 1 diabetes. The chain links TRBV18 to TRBJ2-5, with D unclear. Sequenced: naive CD4+ T cells from blood. Here the CDR3 DNA reads TGTGCCAGCTCGCCGGGTCTGTACCAAGAGACCCAGTACTTC. It translates to CASSPGLYQETQYF.